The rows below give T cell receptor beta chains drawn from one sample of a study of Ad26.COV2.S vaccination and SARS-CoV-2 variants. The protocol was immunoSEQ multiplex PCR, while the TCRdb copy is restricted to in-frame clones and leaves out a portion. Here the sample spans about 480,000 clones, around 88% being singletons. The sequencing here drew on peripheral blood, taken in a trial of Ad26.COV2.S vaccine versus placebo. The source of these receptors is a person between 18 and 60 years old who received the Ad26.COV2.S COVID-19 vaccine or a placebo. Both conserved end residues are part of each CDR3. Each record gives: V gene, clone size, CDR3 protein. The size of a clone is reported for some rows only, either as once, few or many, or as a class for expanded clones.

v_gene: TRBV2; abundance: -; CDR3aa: CASSLGQRETQYF
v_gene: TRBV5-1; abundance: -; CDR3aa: CASSLGSPRGTEAFF
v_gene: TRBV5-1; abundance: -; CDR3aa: CASSLTGAPSGNTIYF
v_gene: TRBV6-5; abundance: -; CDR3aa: CASLTSGSSYEQYF
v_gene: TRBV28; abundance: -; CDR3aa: CASSPRVFGEQFF
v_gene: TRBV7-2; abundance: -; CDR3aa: CASSLRVAGSLGIQYF
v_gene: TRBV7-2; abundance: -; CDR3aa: CASSYNRGRETQYF
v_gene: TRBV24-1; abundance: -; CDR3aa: CATSDYRGTDTQYF
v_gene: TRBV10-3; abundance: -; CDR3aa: CAISESGGSGTEAFF
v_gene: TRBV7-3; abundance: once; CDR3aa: CASTLDEQNYEQYF
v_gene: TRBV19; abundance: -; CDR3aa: CASSIGGPAAETQYF
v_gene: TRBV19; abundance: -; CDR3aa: CASSGPLGQGYSGELFF
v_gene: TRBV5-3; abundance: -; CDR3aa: CARSTGQGNQPQHF
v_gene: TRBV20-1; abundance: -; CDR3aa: CSASTYNNYGYTF
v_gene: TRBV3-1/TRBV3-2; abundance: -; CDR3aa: CASSQAGNNEQFF
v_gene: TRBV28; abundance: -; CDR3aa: CASSDRVGYTF
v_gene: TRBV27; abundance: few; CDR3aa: CASSPGRSATNEKLFF
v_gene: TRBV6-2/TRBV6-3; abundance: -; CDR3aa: CASSYSSLGTQGGYTF
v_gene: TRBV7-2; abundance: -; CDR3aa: CASSLEQIVNEQFF
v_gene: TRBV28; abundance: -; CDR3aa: CASSLGTQNQPQHF
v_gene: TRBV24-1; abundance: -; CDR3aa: CATSEGLAGETQYF
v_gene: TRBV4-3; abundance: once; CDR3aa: CASSQDGFSGNTIYF
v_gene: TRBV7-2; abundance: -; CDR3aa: CASSLGLAQGNIQYF
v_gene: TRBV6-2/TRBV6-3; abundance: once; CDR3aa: CASSSPTVTKNIQYF
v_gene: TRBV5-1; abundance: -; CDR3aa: CASNKGLAQDTQYF
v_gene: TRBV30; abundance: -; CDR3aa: CAWSALKGGTSGSYEQYF
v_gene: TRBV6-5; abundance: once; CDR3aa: CASRTSGSRKDEQYF
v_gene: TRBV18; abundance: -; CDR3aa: CASSPVEGNYF
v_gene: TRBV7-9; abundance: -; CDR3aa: CASSLVGQQETQYF
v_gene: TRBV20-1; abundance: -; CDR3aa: CSASIGTEAFF
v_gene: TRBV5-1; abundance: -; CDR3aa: CASSPGTGGTYEQYF
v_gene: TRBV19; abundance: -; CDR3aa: CASTAGLSSNEKLFF
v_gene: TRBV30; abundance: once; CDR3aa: CAWSADRGNYGYTF
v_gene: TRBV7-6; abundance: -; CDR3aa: CASSPQGTGELFF
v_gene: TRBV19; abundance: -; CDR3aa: CASSGTGRKYGYTF
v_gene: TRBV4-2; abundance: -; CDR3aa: CASSQDLAGSAAGYTF
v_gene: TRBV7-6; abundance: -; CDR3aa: CASSLASGWSTEAFF
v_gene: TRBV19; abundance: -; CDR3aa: CASSIARPDYGYTF
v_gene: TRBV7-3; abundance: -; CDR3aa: CASSQGRLNTEAFF
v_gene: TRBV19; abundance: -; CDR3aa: CASLRGGELFF
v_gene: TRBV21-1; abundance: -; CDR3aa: CASSRCDTDTQYF
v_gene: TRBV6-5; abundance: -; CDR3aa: CASSQTGTAYEQYF
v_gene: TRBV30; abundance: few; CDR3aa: CAWRKRPQFYGYTF
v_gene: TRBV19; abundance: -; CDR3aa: CASSNPSGRASEQFF
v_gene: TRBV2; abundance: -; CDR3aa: CASSPDSSNYGYTF
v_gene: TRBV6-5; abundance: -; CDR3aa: CASSLRTERVGYGYTF